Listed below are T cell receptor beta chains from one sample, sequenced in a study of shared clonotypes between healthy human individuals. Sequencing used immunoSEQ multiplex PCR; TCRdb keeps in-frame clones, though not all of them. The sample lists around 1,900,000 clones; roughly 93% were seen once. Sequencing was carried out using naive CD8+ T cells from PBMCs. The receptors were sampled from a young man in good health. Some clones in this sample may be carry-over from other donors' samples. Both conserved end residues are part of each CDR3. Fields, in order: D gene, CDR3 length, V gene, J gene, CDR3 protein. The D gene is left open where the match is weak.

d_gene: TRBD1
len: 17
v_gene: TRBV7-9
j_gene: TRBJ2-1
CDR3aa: CASTARRGQGADNEQFF

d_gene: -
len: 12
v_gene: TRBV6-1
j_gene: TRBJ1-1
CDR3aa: CASIGHSTEAFF

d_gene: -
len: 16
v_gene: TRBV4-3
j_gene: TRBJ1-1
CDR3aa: CASSQDWGRENTEAFF

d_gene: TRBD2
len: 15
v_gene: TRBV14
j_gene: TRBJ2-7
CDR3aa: CASSQDSGADDEQYF

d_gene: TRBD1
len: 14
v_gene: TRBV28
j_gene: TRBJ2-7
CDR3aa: CASRPDRGRYEQYF

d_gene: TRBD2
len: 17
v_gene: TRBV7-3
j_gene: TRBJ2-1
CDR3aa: CASSLTGTSGNYNEQFF

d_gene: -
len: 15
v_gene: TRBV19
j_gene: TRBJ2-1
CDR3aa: CASSIVVETANEQFF

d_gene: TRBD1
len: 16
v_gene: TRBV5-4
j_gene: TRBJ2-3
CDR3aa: CASSLVAGGSTDTQYF

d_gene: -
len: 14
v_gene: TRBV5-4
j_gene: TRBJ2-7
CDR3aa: CASSFGDGSYEQYF

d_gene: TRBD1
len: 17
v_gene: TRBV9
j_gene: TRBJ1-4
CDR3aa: CASSASRTGGPNEKLFF